This TCR beta chain was sequenced during a study of patients and donors after allogeneic stem cell transplantation. This CDR3 spans 18 amino acids. TCRdb reprocessed the RT-PCR reads via MiXCR and lists one record per CDR3 protein. The sample records 200,000 to 250,000 distinct CDR3 sequences, roughly 15% being singletons. Specimen: blood, either unsorted or a sorted T cell fraction (not recorded which). The J gene is TRBJ1-1, the V gene TRBV21-1; no check of the table's D call, TRBD1, against the DNA was made. TRBV21-1 is an annotated pseudogene. The origin of this receptor is a human donor who was either an allogeneic HSCT recipient or a stem cell or donor lymphocyte infusion donor (not recorded which). It is not recorded whose cells these are; they may come from a transplant donor. The CDR3 sequence: CASSKGPGALYRDTEAFF. The CDR3 DNA sequence: TGTGCCAGCAGCAAAGGGCCGGGGGCGTTATATCGTGACACTGAAGCTTTCTTT.